This T cell receptor beta chain was documented in a study of blood T cell repertoires in COVID-19. Study context: Both acute and convalescent COVID-19 samples were obtained from the United States, Italy and Spain. In each case, the material was cDNA or gDNA derived from T cells, B-cell-depleted T cells, or PBMCs.

Clones were sequenced by immunoSEQ multiplex PCR, and TCRdb holds only the in-frame ones, with some missing. The sample includes tens of thousands of clones, 70% to 90% seen only once; the top ten take approximately 6.8%. Trimming pared 4 bases from V and 0 bases from J, leaving 10 bases between. The V gene's germline CDR1 is MDHEN and CDR2 SYDVKM. The CDR3 loop spans 15 amino acids. This clone occurred once. V gene TRBV28 combines with J gene TRBJ1-5, with D possibly matching TRBD1 (6 bases). The TCR originated in a woman older than 75 with active COVID-19. Sample: peripheral blood. CDR3 loop: CASSSVTGSNQPQHF. In DNA form, the CDR3 reads TGTGCCAGCAGTTCCGTGACAGGTAGCAATCAGCCCCAGCATTTT.